This T cell receptor (beta chain) emerged from a study of T cells in Graves' hyperthyroidism and ophthalmopathy. This clonotype was found many times. The antigen remains unidentified. The CDR3 extends over 16 amino acids. Germline CDR1 reads SGHAT; CDR2 reads FQNNGV. With V trimmed by 1 base and J by 4 bases, 8 bases remained unmatched. TCR beta CDR3 region amplification was performed from RNA transcripts. TCR CDR3 regions were first amplified by RT-PCR with HTBI primers. Each CDR3 protein is one row after TCRdb ran MiXCR on the multiplex PCR reads. The sample consists of some 510,000 distinct CDR3 sequences, around 20% of them appearing once. Study-wide results and caveats: Appearing also in blood were most of the thyroid clonotypes expanded above 0.001.

The sequenced sample consisted of blood. The chain is built from TRBV11-2 and TRBJ1-2; 8 nucleotides match TRBD1. The sequence was obtained from a man in his late teens or twenties with Graves' hyperthyroidism. The CDR3 DNA reads as TGTGCCAGCAGCTTAGGTCCAGGGGGCTTTATCTATGGCTACACCTTC. Translating it yields CASSLGPGGFIYGYTF. The whole variable domain, remainder taken from reference TRBV11-2 and TRBJ1-2, is EAGVAQSPRYKIIEKRQSVAFWCNPISGHATLYWYQQILGQGPKLLIQFQNNGVVDDSQLPKDRFSAERLKGVDSTLKIQPAKLEDSAVYLCASSLGPGGFIYGYTFGSGTRLTVV.